This TCR beta chain was profiled in a study of T cell responses to AZD1222 COVID-19 vaccine. TCRdb's copy holds only in-frame clones and misses some; the assay was immunoSEQ multiplex PCR. The repertoire holds approximately 200,000 clones, with approximately 95% as singletons. V lost 6 bases to trimming and J lost 3 bases, with 26 bases between them. The CDR3 extends over 18 amino acids. Germline V CDR1 and CDR2: KGHSH, LQKENI. The rearrangement joins TRBV18 to TRBJ2-5; TRBD2 is a possible D gene (6 bases). The sequenced sample was peripheral blood, obtained 28 days after the second AZD1222 dose. This receptor was identified in an adult who received the AZD1222 COVID-19 vaccine. The CDR3 coding sequence is TGTGCCAGCTCCAATACTGGCGGGGTGGCCCCAACCAAAGAGACCCAGTACTTC. Amino acid sequence: CASSNTGGVAPTKETQYF.